Listed below are T cell receptor beta chains from one sample, sequenced in a study of T-cell reconstitution after alpha-beta-depleted transplantation in children. TCRdb processed the PCR reads anew with MiXCR; each CDR3 protein has one entry. Among around 300,000 distinct CDR3 sequences listed, around 10% were seen once. The sequenced sample was peripheral blood, obtained 180 days after TCRalphabeta/CD19-depleted stem cell transplant. The receptors stem from a male patient between 2 and 10 years old who had a stem cell transplant for chronic granulomatous disease, so the T cells may come from the graft donor. Each CDR3 is given with its conserved first and last residue. Expanded clones get a size class; other rows say once, few or many, or leave the size out.

J gene	clone size	V gene	CDR3 protein
TRBJ2-1	many	TRBV12-3/TRBV12-4	CASSLAVARRFNEQFF
TRBJ2-3	.	TRBV9	CASSVNLARGTDTQYF
TRBJ2-7	.	TRBV3-1	CASSRLYRVPYYEQYF
TRBJ1-2	many	TRBV18	CASFSVQGSGYTF
TRBJ2-5	many	TRBV7-2	CASSLQVGAQETQYF
TRBJ2-3	many	TRBV24-1	CATSDARTGLTDTQYF
TRBJ2-5	few	TRBV18	CASSPGPGGETQYF
TRBJ1-2	many	TRBV12-3/TRBV12-4	CASTQTDLPYGYTF
TRBJ2-3	many	TRBV6-2/TRBV6-3	CASSYPGLAPDTQYF
TRBJ1-6	many	TRBV12-3/TRBV12-4	CASSPTTGVGSPLHF
TRBJ1-1	many	TRBV12-3/TRBV12-4	CASSVTGIEAFF
TRBJ2-5	many	TRBV29-1	CSHKQGVGETQYF
TRBJ2-2	many	TRBV5-6	CASSPRPTGELFF
TRBJ2-3	many	TRBV29-1	CSVVVILGDTQYF
TRBJ2-5	many	TRBV7-2	CASSLQGVETQYF
TRBJ1-2	many	TRBV7-8	CASSIRGGGYTF
TRBJ2-7	many	TRBV5-4	CASSSRQGPYEQYF
TRBJ2-7	many	TRBV29-1	CSVAASGGSQQYF
TRBJ1-3	many	TRBV4-2	CASSQGQMGNTIYF
TRBJ2-6	many	TRBV12-3/TRBV12-4	CASSILQRGLSGANVLTF
TRBJ1-2	many	TRBV20-1	CSASSRGTTNYGYTF
TRBJ1-2	many	TRBV29-1	CSVEDQGAGYTF
TRBJ2-3	many	TRBV7-2	CASSFTARVTSTDTQYF
TRBJ2-1	many	TRBV12-3/TRBV12-4	CASSLAGRSYNEQFF
TRBJ2-4	many	TRBV18	CASSPPIGGGNGNIQYF
TRBJ2-7	many	TRBV29-1	CSVGNSYEQYF
TRBJ2-3	many	TRBV20-1	CSARDGLHSTDTQYF
TRBJ1-6	many	TRBV7-8	CASSQLRNSPLHF
TRBJ2-7	many	TRBV5-1	CASSLAGGTAYEQYF
TRBJ2-6	many	TRBV7-3	CASSVLAGVSGANVLTF
TRBJ2-5	many	TRBV28	CASSQSRPGNGETQYF
TRBJ1-2	many	TRBV14	CASSQEVAAVKGYTF
TRBJ1-2	many	TRBV29-1	CSVQDWGARSYGYTF
TRBJ2-1	many	TRBV20-1	CSARQKLAGVSYNEQFF
TRBJ2-3	many	TRBV5-5	CASSFLIDTQYF
TRBJ1-5	few	TRBV3-1	CASRDNNQPQHF
TRBJ1-4	.	TRBV14	CASRRGRNEKLFF
TRBJ1-5	few	TRBV19	CASSMSTGNQPQHF
TRBJ2-4	.	TRBV4-1	CASSHGQGALNGAKNIQYF
TRBJ1-2	many	TRBV5-1	CASSLGDRDHGYTF
TRBJ1-2	many	TRBV29-1	CSVGHVYGYTF
TRBJ2-7	.	TRBV28	CASRTPAYEQYF
TRBJ2-5	many	TRBV5-1	CASRAEAGLQETQYF
TRBJ2-7	many	TRBV20-1	CSASLPPSWQYF
TRBJ1-1	many	TRBV28	CASSLQTGGWTEAFF
TRBJ2-3	many	TRBV29-1	CSVTSGVTDTQYF
TRBJ1-1	many	TRBV6-2/TRBV6-3	CASSYKENTEAFF
TRBJ2-3	few	TRBV4-1	CASSHGGGRGADTQYF
TRBJ2-7	many	TRBV11-2	CASTGVTYEQYF
TRBJ2-5	many	TRBV27	CASSLSGDRVLRVTQYF
TRBJ1-1	many	TRBV20-1	CSAARGATEAFF
TRBJ2-3	many	TRBV28	CASSLGGPNTQYF
TRBJ2-3	many	TRBV27	CASSFSLSDTQYF
TRBJ1-1	many	TRBV2	CASSEIGGDPAFF